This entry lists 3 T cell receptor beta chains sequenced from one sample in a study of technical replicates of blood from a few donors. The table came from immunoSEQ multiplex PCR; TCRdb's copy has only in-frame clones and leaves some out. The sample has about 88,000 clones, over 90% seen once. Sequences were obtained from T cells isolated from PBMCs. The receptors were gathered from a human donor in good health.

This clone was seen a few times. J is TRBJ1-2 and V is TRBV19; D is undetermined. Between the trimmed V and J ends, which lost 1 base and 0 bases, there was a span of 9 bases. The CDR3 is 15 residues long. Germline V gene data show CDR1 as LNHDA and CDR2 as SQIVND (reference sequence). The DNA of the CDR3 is TGTGCCAGTAGTATAGTAACATCGCCTAACTATGGCTACACCTTC. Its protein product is CASSIVTSPNYGYTF. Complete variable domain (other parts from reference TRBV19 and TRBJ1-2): DGGITQSPKYLFRKEGQNVTLSCEQNLNHDAMYWYRQDPGQGLRLIYYSQIVNDFQKGDIAEGYSVSREKKESFPLTVTSAQKNPTAFYLCASSIVTSPNYGYTFGSGTRLTVV.

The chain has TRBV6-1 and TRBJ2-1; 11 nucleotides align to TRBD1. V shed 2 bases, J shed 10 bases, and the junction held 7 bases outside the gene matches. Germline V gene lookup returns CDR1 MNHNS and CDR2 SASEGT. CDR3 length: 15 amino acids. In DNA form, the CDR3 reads TGTGCCAGCAGTGAACGGACAGGGGGCCTGGAAGAGCAGTTCTTC. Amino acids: CASSERTGGLEEQFF.

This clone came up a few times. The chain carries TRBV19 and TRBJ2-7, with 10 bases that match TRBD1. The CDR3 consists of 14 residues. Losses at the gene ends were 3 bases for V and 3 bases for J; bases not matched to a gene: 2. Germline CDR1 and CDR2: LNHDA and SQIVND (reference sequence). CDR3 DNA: TGTGCCAGTAGTATTGGACAGGGGGTCTACGAGCAGTACTTC. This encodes CASSIGQGVYEQYF.